This TCR beta chain was obtained from a study of identical twins. General study findings and limits: Zero-insertion analyses were open to partial confounding by invariant MAIT and iNKT cells.

Trimming cost V 7 bases and J 5 bases; bases outside gene matches: 15. CDR1 is WSHSY and CDR2 is SAAADI in the germline V gene. The CDR3 sequence is 19 residues long. Comments on this clonotype: Its specificity is unknown.

Unique molecular identifiers were present on the cDNA, and a universal primer site came from template switching. TCRdb reprocessed the 5' RACE reads with MiXCR, giving one entry per CDR3 protein. The sample consists of a few hundred thousand distinct CDR3 sequences, about 8.9% of them appearing once. This sample also appeared in a second study, on yellow fever vaccine responses in identical twins.

This sequence originates from a woman aged 18-35 years in good health. This chain connects TRBV10-2 to TRBJ2-3; 16 bases align to TRBD2. The sequenced material came from CD8+ T cells sorted from blood. The CDR3 region has the DNA TGCGCCAGCACCGGTCCAGGGACTAGCGGGAGGGGAGCCCTAGATACGCAGTATTTT. It codes for CASTGPGTSGRGALDTQYF.